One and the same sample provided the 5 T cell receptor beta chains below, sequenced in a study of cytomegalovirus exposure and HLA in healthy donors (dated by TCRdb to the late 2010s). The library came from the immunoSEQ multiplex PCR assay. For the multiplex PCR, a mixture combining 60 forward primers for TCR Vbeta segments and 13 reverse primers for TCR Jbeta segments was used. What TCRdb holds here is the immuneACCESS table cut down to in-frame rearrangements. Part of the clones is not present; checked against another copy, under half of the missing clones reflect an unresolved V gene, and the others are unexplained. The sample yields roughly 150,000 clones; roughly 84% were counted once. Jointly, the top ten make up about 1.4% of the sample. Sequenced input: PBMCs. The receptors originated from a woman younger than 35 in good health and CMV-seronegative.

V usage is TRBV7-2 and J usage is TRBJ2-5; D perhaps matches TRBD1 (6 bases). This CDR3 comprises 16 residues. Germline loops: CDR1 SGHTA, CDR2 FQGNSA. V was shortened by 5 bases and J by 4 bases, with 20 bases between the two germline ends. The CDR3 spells CASSMTGTTVAETQYF. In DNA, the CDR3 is TGTGCCAGCAGCATGACAGGTACCACCGTCGCAGAGACCCAGTACTTC. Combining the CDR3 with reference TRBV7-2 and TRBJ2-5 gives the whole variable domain GAGVSQSPSNKVTEKGKDVELRCDPISGHTALYWYRQSLGQGLEFLIYFQGNSAPDKSGLPSDRFSAERTGGSVSTLTIQRTQQEDSAVYLCASSMTGTTVAETQYFGPGTRLLVL.

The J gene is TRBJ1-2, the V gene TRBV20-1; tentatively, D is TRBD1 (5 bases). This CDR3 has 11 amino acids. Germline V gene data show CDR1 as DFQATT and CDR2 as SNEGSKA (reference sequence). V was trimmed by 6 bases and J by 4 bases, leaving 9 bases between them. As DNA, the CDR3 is TGCAGTGCCGGGGACTTCTATGGCTACACCTTC. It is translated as CSAGDFYGYTF.

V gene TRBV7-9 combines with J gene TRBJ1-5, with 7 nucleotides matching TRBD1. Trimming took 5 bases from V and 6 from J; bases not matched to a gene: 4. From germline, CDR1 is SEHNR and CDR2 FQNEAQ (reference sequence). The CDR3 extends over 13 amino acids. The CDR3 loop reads CASSPTGAQPQHF. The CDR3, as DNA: TGTGCCAGCAGCCCTACAGGGGCTCAGCCCCAGCATTTT.

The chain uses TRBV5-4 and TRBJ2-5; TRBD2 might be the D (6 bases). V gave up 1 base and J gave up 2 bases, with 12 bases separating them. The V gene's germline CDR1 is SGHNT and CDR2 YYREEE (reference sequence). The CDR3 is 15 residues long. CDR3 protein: CASSLRDFLQETQYF. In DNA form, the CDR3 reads TGTGCCAGCAGCTTGAGGGACTTTCTACAAGAGACCCAGTACTTC.

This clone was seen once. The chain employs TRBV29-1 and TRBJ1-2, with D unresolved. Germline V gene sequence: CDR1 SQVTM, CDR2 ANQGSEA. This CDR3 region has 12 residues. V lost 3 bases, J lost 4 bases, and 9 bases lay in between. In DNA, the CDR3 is TGCAGCGTTGACTCGAGACTCTATGGCTACACCTTC. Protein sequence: CSVDSRLYGYTF. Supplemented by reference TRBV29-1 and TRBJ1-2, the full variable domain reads SAVISQKPSRDICQRGTSLTIQCQVDSQVTMMFWYRQQPGQSLTLIATANQGSEATYESGFVIDKFPISRPNLTFSTLTVSNMSPEDSSIYLCSVDSRLYGYTFGSGTRLTVV.